These 12 T cell receptor beta chains were sequenced from one sample in a study of blood T cell repertoires in COVID-19. The protocol was immunoSEQ multiplex PCR, while the TCRdb copy is restricted to in-frame clones and leaves out a portion. The repertoire includes some 330,000 clones, around four fifths of them detected once, and 5.1% sits in the top ten. Sequences were obtained from PBMCs or T cells enriched from blood (not recorded which). The receptors shown here come from a woman aged 45-65 years who had recovered from COVID-19.

This rearrangement joins TRBV6-2 or TRBV6-3 to TRBJ2-4; 8 bases are a match to TRBD2. This CDR3 has 15 amino acids. V shed 0 bases, J shed 6 bases, and the junction held 4 bases outside the gene matches. Germline V lookup: CDR1 MNHEY, CDR2 SVGEGT. CDR3 sequence reads: CASSYSVLAGNIQYF. The CDR3 nucleotides are TGTGCCAGCAGTTACTCGGTCCTAGCGGGAAACATTCAGTACTTC.

The gene calls are TRBV3-1 (or the pseudogene TRBV3-2) and TRBJ2-3; 10 bases are shared with TRBD2. V lost 8 bases and J lost 5; bases outside the gene matches: 10. This CDR3 contains 15 residues. Germline assignment: CDR1 LGHDT and CDR2 YNNKEL (reference sequence). CDR3 loop: CASRNSGGMEDTQYF. CDR3 sequence (DNA): TGTGCCAGCCGCAATAGCGGGGGGATGGAAGATACGCAGTATTTT.

The chain employs TRBV7-9 and TRBJ2-7; 8 bases fit TRBD2. V lost 6 bases to trimming and J lost 2 bases; unmatched junction nucleotides: 6. CDR3 length: 14 residues. The germline V gene encodes CDR1 SEHNR and CDR2 FQNEAQ (reference sequence). The CDR3 loop is CASSYSGRAYEQYF. The DNA of the CDR3 is TGTGCCAGCAGTTACAGCGGGAGAGCCTACGAGCAGTACTTC.

The chain recombines TRBV2 with TRBJ1-5; tentative D call: TRBD1 (5 bases). This CDR3 comprises 14 residues. Germline CDR1 is SNHLY and CDR2 is FYNNEI. Deletions cut 7 bases from V and 0 bases from J, with 10 bases between. The chain's CDR3 is CASTQGFSNQPQHF. In DNA form, the CDR3 reads TGTGCCAGCACGCAGGGATTTAGCAATCAGCCCCAGCATTTT.

CDR3 in amino acids: CASSQGLTARGTEAFF. The CDR3, as DNA: TGTGCCAGCAGCCAAGGCCTGACGGCCAGGGGCACTGAAGCTTTCTTT. J is TRBJ1-1 and V is TRBV3-1 (or the pseudogene TRBV3-2); D is possibly TRBD1 (6 bases). The germline gives CDR1 LGHDT, CDR2 YNNKEL (reference sequence). Deletions cut 1 base from V and 4 bases from J, with 16 bases between. The CDR3 consists of 16 residues.

This CDR3 is CASSLAWGLAGELEFF. The CDR3, as DNA: TGCGCCAGCAGCTTGGCTTGGGGACTAGCGGGAGAGTTGGAGTTCTTC. The rearrangement uses TRBV5-1 and TRBJ2-1, with TRBD2 identical over 14 bases. This CDR3 is built from 16 residues. CDR1 and CDR2 from the germline V gene are SGHRS and YFSETQ. Trimming removed 0 bases from V and 14 bases from J; junction bases left unmatched: 10. Complete variable domain (other parts from reference TRBV5-1 and TRBJ2-1): KAGVTQTPRYLIKTRGQQVTLSCSPISGHRSVSWYQQTPGQGLQFLFEYFSETQRNKGNFPGRFSGRQFSNSRSEMNVSTLELGDSALYLCASSLAWGLAGELEFFGPGTRLTVL.

This chain joins TRBV27 and TRBJ1-6; D remains ambiguous. V was pared by 5 bases and J by 6 bases, with 17 bases between. Germline V gene sequence: CDR1 MNHEY, CDR2 SMNVEV (reference sequence). The CDR3 runs to 16 residues. The CDR3: CASSPWMGGPNSPLHF. The CDR3 DNA reads TGTGCCAGCAGTCCCTGGATGGGCGGGCCTAATTCACCCCTCCACTTT.

The V and J genes are TRBV27 and TRBJ2-1; 10 bases match TRBD1. The junction had 12 bases not matched to a gene; V was cut back by 2 bases and J by 2 bases. Germline V lookup: CDR1 MNHEY, CDR2 SMNVEV (reference sequence). This CDR3 region has 19 residues. Here the CDR3 reads CASSLGLYRQGAPYNEQFF. Written as DNA, the CDR3 is TGTGCCAGCAGTTTAGGCCTTTATAGACAGGGGGCCCCCTACAATGAGCAGTTCTTC.

V and J are TRBV7-2 and TRBJ1-5, with a tentative D call TRBD1 (6 bases). Germline CDR1 SGHTA, CDR2 FQGNSA. The CDR3 is made up of 15 amino acids. Between the trimmed V and J ends, which lost 3 bases and 4 bases, there was a span of 13 bases. The CDR3 sequence: CASSFRTARNQPQHF. The DNA of the CDR3 is TGTGCCAGCAGCTTCCGGACAGCAAGGAATCAGCCCCAGCATTTT.

The V call is TRBV21-1, the J call TRBJ2-7; TRBD2, the D gene given by the table, was not confirmed from the DNA. TRBV21-1 is an annotated pseudogene. This CDR3 region has 14 residues. The chain's CDR3 is CANLRTSGSYEQYF. Here the CDR3 DNA reads TGTGCCAACCTTCGGACTAGCGGCTCCTACGAGCAGTACTTC.

In its sample, this clone was seen a few times. The chain recombines TRBV4-3 with TRBJ2-7; the match to TRBD1 covers 8 bases. Germline assignment: CDR1 LGHNA and CDR2 YSLEER. Losses at the gene ends were 4 bases for V and 3 bases for J; bases not matched to a gene: 2. CDR3 size: 13 residues. The CDR3: CASSRDRGYEQYF. CDR3 nucleotide sequence: TGCGCCAGCAGCCGCGACAGGGGCTACGAGCAGTACTTC.

V is TRBV4-1 and J is TRBJ2-7; the match to TRBD2 covers 11 bases. This CDR3 spans 15 amino acids. Unmatched junction bases numbered 5, after V lost 4 bases and J lost 3 bases. Germline-derived CDR1 and CDR2 are MGHRA and YSYEKL. This CDR3 is CASSRSGTSGYEQYF. Here the CDR3 DNA reads TGCGCCAGCAGCCGCTCCGGGACTAGCGGCTACGAGCAGTACTTC.